The rows below give T cell receptor beta chains drawn from one sample of a study of graft-versus-host responses after intestinal transplantation. The repertoire was sequenced with immunoSEQ multiplex PCR; TCRdb's copy has only in-frame clones and lacks some. The table records approximately 17,000 clones, 82% of them present only once. Sequences were derived from ileum tissue, sampled 17 days after transplant. All receptors derive from a human patient who received an intestinal transplant, so some T cells may come from the graft donor. Both conserved end residues are part of each CDR3. D genes are given only for firm matches. Size tells how often a clone was seen (once, few, many) or the class of an expanded clone, and some rows leave it out.

D | J | size | V | CDR3 | DNA
TRBD1 | TRBJ1-1 | NA | TRBV28 | CASSPDREDTEAFF | TGTGCCAGCAGTCCCGACAGGGAGGACACTGAAGCTTTCTTT
NA | TRBJ1-5 | NA | TRBV28 | CASVGGDNQPQHF | TGTGCCAGCGTGGGGGGTGACAATCAGCCCCAGCATTTT
NA | TRBJ2-7 | NA | TRBV21-1 | CASSKNHRGLSSYEQYF | TGTGCCAGCAGCAAAAATCACCGGGGATTAAGCTCCTACGAGCAGTACTTC
NA | TRBJ2-5 | NA | TRBV6-5 | CASTLRETQYF | TGTGCCAGCACCCTACGAGAGACCCAGTACTTC
NA | TRBJ2-3 | once | TRBV28 | CASSSPSLTSTDTQYF | TGTGCCAGCAGTTCTCCCTCTCTTACTAGCACAGATACGCAGTATTTT
NA | TRBJ2-7 | NA | TRBV5-1 | CASSLGAEGPLYEQYF | TGCGCCAGCAGCTTGGGGGCGGAGGGCCCCCTCTACGAGCAGTACTTC
NA | TRBJ2-5 | NA | TRBV28 | CASSLSRQETQYF | TGTGCCAGCAGTTTAAGCAGACAAGAGACCCAGTACTTC
NA | TRBJ1-1 | NA | TRBV5-4 | CASSLGHTEAFF | TGTGCCAGCAGCCTGGGGCACACTGAAGCTTTCTTT
NA | TRBJ1-2 | NA | TRBV15 | CATSRVYGRKLSYGYTF | TGTGCCACCAGCAGGGTCTACGGGCGGAAGCTTAGCTATGGCTACACCTTC
NA | TRBJ1-5 | NA | TRBV5-4 | CASSLGGDGNQPQHF | TGTGCCAGCAGCTTGGGAGGGGACGGCAATCAGCCCCAGCATTTT
TRBD1 | TRBJ1-2 | NA | TRBV7-9 | CASSLGDRVVDGYTF | TGTGCCAGCAGCTTAGGGGACAGGGTAGTAGATGGCTACACCTTC
TRBD1 | TRBJ1-2 | once | TRBV6-6 | CASSRFRDRGHGYTF | TGTGCCAGCAGTCGCTTTCGGGACAGGGGGCATGGCTACACCTTC
NA | TRBJ2-3 | NA | TRBV7-2 | CASSSGLTNTQYF | TGTGCCAGCAGCAGCGGACTGACTAATACGCAGTATTTT
NA | TRBJ2-3 | NA | TRBV7-9 | CASGIGAIGADTQYF | TGTGCCAGCGGAATCGGGGCGATTGGGGCAGATACGCAGTATTTT
NA | TRBJ2-3 | NA | TRBV4-2 | CASSPPYISSTDTQYF | TGTGCCAGCAGCCCCCCATACATTTCAAGCACAGATACGCAGTATTTT
NA | TRBJ1-2 | NA | TRBV5-8 | CASRNLKNYGYTF | TGTGCCAGCAGGAACCTCAAGAACTATGGCTACACCTTC
TRBD1 | TRBJ2-1 | NA | TRBV19 | CASSGFPSGTGNYNEQFF | TGTGCCAGTAGCGGCTTTCCCTCGGGGACAGGGAACTACAATGAGCAGTTCTTC
NA | TRBJ2-3 | NA | TRBV7-9 | CASSTQGNKADTQYF | TGTGCCAGCAGCACGCAGGGGAATAAGGCAGATACGCAGTATTTT
NA | TRBJ1-4 | NA | TRBV20-1 | CSANPTNKLFF | TGCAGTGCTAATCCTACAAATAAACTGTTTTTT
NA | TRBJ2-7 | few | TRBV6-5 | CASRPWGNSYEQYF | TGTGCCAGCAGACCATGGGGTAACTCCTACGAGCAGTACTTC
TRBD2 | TRBJ2-3 | NA | TRBV4-1 | CASSEWLAGADTQYF | TGCGCCAGCTCGGAGTGGCTAGCGGGAGCAGATACGCAGTATTTT
NA | TRBJ2-2 | once | TRBV5-1 | CASSLGRYTGELFF | TGCGCCAGCAGCTTAGGCAGATACACCGGGGAGCTGTTTTTT
NA | TRBJ1-1 | once | TRBV30 | CAWISSETPLTSEAFF | TGTGCCTGGATTTCGTCAGAAACGCCCCTAACCTCTGAAGCTTTCTTT
TRBD1 | TRBJ2-1 | NA | TRBV6-5 | CASSYGAGTGNEQFF | TGTGCCAGCAGTTATGGGGCGGGGACAGGGAACGAGCAGTTCTTC
TRBD2 | TRBJ2-7 | NA | TRBV7-2 | CASSSPGLAGWEQYF | TGTGCCAGCAGCTCGCCAGGACTAGCGGGATGGGAGCAGTACTTC
NA | TRBJ2-3 | once | TRBV14 | CASSPGGSYGTNTQYF | TGTGCCAGCAGCCCAGGTGGATCGTACGGAACAAATACGCAGTATTTT
TRBD2 | TRBJ2-7 | NA | TRBV29-1 | CSVVGTSGSSYEQYF | TGCAGCGTTGTCGGGACTAGCGGGAGCTCCTACGAGCAGTACTTC
NA | TRBJ2-3 | NA | TRBV5-4 | CASSLGLFLDTQYF | TGTGCCAGCAGCCTAGGGCTTTTTCTCGATACGCAGTATTTT
TRBD1 | TRBJ1-2 | NA | TRBV16 | CASSQSTGDRYGYTF | TGTGCCAGCAGCCAATCGACAGGGGATAGGTATGGCTACACCTTC
TRBD2 | TRBJ2-2 | NA | TRBV6-1 | CASSETSGTFGELFF | TGTGCCAGCAGTGAGACTAGCGGCACCTTCGGGGAGCTGTTTTTT
TRBD2 | TRBJ2-7 | NA | TRBV2 | CASSTVPGLAGAEQYF | TGTGCCAGCAGCACCGTTCCGGGACTAGCGGGAGCCGAGCAGTACTTC
NA | TRBJ2-7 | NA | TRBV4-2 | CASSLEFAGTSSYEQYF | TGTGCCAGCAGCTTGGAGTTTGCGGGGACGAGCTCCTACGAGCAGTACTTC
NA | TRBJ2-2 | NA | TRBV6-6 | CASSGGNTGELFF | TGTGCCAGCTCCGGGGGGAACACCGGGGAGCTGTTTTTT
TRBD2 | TRBJ2-1 | NA | TRBV2 | CASSQREGYNEQFF | TGTGCCAGCAGCCAGCGGGAGGGCTACAATGAGCAGTTCTTC
NA | TRBJ1-4 | once | TRBV28 | CASSSPDPRNEKLFF | TGTGCCAGCAGTTCGCCTGACCCCCGTAATGAAAAACTGTTTTTT